This TCR beta chain was identified during a study of blood T cell repertoires in COVID-19 (dated by TCRdb to 2018 to 2021). A note on the overall study: Samples covering the acute and convalescent phases of COVID-19 were provided by collaborators in the United States, Italy and Spain. The prospective study material was composed of cDNA or gDNA derived from T cells, B-cell-depleted T cells, or PBMCs. Deeply sampled blood TCRbeta repertoires from subjects exposed to, actively infected with, or recovered from COVID-19 were included in the dataset. The repertoires were released in a freely available public database meant as a resource for research on the immune response to SARS-CoV-2. Nearly every sample came with metadata listing a de-identified subject ID, COVID-19 status, age in years and sex. Samples were obtained from the ongoing ImmuneRACE study (first 160 participants) and from 1,254 subjects provided by 6 global collaborators. Where available, HLA class I and class II types were taken from metadata supplied by the sample provider and were not determined by assay-based typing. The investigation overall reported the following: The amount of clinical and demographic metadata varied by source and participant and was provided uncurated.

The CDR3 numbers 15 residues from cysteine through phenylalanine. The read is trimmed to its CDR3 DNA, 45 bases read in frame from base 1. Per the germline V gene (reference sequence), LNHDA is the CDR1 and SQIVND is the CDR2. After removal of 5 bases from V and 6 bases from J, the junction retains 9 bases not matched to a gene. Whole blood was collected in K2EDTA tubes by collaborating institutions according to the institutions' own protocols. Collaborator samples were shipped for TCRbeta analysis as frozen whole blood, isolated PBMCs, or DNA extracted from either sample type. TCRbeta CDR3 regions were amplified from genomic DNA using the immunoSEQ Assay, a bias-controlled multiplex PCR. Under the source paper's analysis protocol: Nucleated cell counts per sample were estimated from amplification of reference gene primers within the assay. To quantify the absolute abundance of each unique TCRbeta CDR3 rearrangement, sequence reads were collapsed and filtered. For each sample, productive Simpson clonality was calculated by taking the square root of Simpson's diversity index across productive rearrangements. The table comes from immuneACCESS by way of TCRdb, which keeps in-frame sequences with V and J called. Part of the clones is missing from these tables; in studies checked, under half for an unresolved V gene and the rest for unknown reasons. V, J and clone size reflect that table, while D and trimming were determined from the DNA. Counted in this sample were about 210,000 clones; approximately 86% of them appeared once. Jointly, the top ten make up about 3% of the sample.

About this clone itself: Its antigen is still unknown. Base qualities were left out, and no much larger clone turns up one base away.

The sequenced material came from peripheral blood. The V and J segments used are TRBV19 and TRBJ1-5, with 8 bases in between that match TRBD1. This TCR came from a man in his sixties with acute or convalescent COVID-19. CDR3 reads: CASSLQGDMGQPQHF. At the DNA level, the sequence is TGTGCCAGTAGTTTACAGGGGGATATGGGTCAGCCCCAGCATTTT.